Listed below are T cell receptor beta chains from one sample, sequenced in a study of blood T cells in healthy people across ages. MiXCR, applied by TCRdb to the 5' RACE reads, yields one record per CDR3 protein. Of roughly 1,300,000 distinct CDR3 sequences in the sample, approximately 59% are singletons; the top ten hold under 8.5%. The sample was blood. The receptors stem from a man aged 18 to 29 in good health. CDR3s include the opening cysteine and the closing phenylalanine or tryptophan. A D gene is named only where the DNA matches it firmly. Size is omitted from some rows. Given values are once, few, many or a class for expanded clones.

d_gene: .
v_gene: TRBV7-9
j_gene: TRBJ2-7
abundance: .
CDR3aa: CASSFQGGRYEQYF
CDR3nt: TGTGCCAGCAGTTTTCAGGGGGGCCGTTACGAGCAGTACTTC

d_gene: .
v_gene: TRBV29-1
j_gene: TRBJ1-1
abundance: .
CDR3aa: CTVHGEVTEAFF
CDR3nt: TGCACCGTCCATGGGGAAGTAACTGAAGCTTTCTTT

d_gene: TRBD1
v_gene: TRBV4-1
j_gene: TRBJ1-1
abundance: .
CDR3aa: CASSQIQGIGTEAFF
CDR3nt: TGCGCCAGCAGCCAAATACAGGGGATCGGCACTGAAGCTTTCTTT

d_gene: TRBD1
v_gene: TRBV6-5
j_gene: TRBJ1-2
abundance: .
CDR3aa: CASSFRTGRNYGYTF
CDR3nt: TGTGCCAGCAGTTTCCGGACAGGGAGGAACTATGGCTACACCTTC

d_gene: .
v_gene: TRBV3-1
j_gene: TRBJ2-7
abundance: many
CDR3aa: CASSQDAADPYEQYF
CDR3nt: TGTGCCAGCAGCCAAGATGCGGCTGACCCCTACGAGCAGTACTTC

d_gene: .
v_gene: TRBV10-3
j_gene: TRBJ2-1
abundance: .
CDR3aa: CAISGTENEQFF
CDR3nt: TGTGCCATCAGTGGGACAGAGAATGAGCAGTTCTTC

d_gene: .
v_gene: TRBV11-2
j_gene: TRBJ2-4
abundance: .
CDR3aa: CASSLVVEGNIQYF
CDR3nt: TGTGCCAGCAGCTTAGTGGTGGAGGGAAACATTCAGTACTTC

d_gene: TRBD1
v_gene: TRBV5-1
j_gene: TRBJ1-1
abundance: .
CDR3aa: CASSLGRGLSEAFF
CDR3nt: TGCGCCAGCAGCTTGGGCAGGGGGCTTTCTGAAGCTTTCTTT

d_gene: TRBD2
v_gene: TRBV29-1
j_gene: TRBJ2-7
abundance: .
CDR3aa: CSVKGVGSGGYNEQYF
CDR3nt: TGCAGCGTTAAGGGGGTCGGTAGCGGGGGTTACAATGAGCAGTACTTC

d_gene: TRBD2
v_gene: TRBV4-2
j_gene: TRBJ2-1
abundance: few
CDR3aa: CASSQLTGGYNEQFF
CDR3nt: TGTGCCAGCAGCCAATTAACGGGGGGGTACAATGAGCAGTTCTTC